This T cell receptor beta chain emerged from a study of blood T cell repertoires in COVID-19. Sequencing used immunoSEQ multiplex PCR; TCRdb keeps in-frame clones, though not all of them. The sample contains fewer than 400,000 clones, over 80% of which appear only once. Germline lookup yields CDR1 SGHVS and CDR2 FQNEAQ. The length of the CDR3 is 16 residues. J lost 4 bases, V lost 5 bases, and 9 bases had no gene match. Either two negative PCRs, clearance, or symptom resolution qualified Cohort 3 donors as recovered. Sequencing input: PBMCs or T cells enriched from blood (not recorded which). The sequence came from a man aged 30-40 years who had recovered from COVID-19. The chain carries TRBV7-8 and TRBJ1-4; 8 nucleotides line up with TRBD1. The DNA of the CDR3 is TGTGCCAGCAGCCCGTCTTGGACAGGGATTAATGAAAAACTGTTTTTT. It translates to CASSPSWTGINEKLFF.